The 4 T cell receptor beta chains below come from one sample, sequenced in a study of T cell responses to AZD1222 COVID-19 vaccine. Some clones are missing from TCRdb's copy, which holds only in-frame ones; the method was immunoSEQ multiplex PCR. The sample contains around 140,000 clones, 70% to 90% of which appear only once. The sequencing used peripheral blood, collected on day 0 of AZD1222 vaccination. The receptors were sampled from an adult in good health.

This chain connects TRBV12-1 to TRBJ1-2. TRBV12-1 is listed as a pseudogene. This CDR3 is built from 13 residues. CDR3 in DNA: TGTGCCAGCAGCTTCCGGGGGAACCATGGCTACACCTTC. As protein: CASSFRGNHGYTF.

This chain joins TRBV7-2 and TRBJ2-1; 10 bases line up with TRBD2. The CDR3 consists of 16 residues. V dropped 3 bases and J dropped 9; count of bases not matched to a gene: 11. CDR1 SGHTA and CDR2 FQGNSA come from the germline V gene. CDR3 bases: TGTGCCAGCAGCTTCTTGGCTAGCGGGAGTTTTGCTGAGCAGTTCTTC. Its translation: CASSFLASGSFAEQFF.

Of note for this clone: The germline gene is not matched at one end of the junction; a read error may be the cause. The V call is TRBV18, the J call TRBJ2-7; 8 nucleotides line up with TRBD2. Germline lookup yields CDR1 KGHSH and CDR2 LQKENI. This CDR3 is 12 amino acids long. CDR3 DNA sequence: TGTGCCAGCTCACCATGGCCTAGCGGGTCCCTCTTC. It yields the protein CASSPWPSGSLF.

This chain uses TRBV20-1 with TRBJ1-1; no firm D call. The CDR3 spans 14 residues. From germline, CDR1 is DFQATT and CDR2 SNEGSKA (reference sequence). Trimming pared 3 bases from V and 1 base from J, leaving 12 bases between. For the CDR3, the DNA is TGCAGTGCTAGTCGGTCCAGCAAGAACACTGAAGCTTTCTTT. Translation: CSASRSSKNTEAFF.